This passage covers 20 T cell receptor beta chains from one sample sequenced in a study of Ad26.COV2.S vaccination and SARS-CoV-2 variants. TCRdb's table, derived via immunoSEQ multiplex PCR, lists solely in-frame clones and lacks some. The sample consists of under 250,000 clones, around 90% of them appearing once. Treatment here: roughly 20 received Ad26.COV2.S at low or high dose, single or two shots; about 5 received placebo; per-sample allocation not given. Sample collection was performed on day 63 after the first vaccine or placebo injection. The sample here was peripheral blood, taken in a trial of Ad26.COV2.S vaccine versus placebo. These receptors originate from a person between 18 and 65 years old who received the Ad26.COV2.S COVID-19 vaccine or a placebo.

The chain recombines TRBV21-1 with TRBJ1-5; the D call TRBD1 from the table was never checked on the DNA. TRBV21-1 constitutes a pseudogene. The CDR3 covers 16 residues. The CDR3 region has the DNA TGTGCCAGCACAAGGGGCCCTCCAGGTAGCAATCAGCCCCAGCATTTT. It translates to CASTRGPPGSNQPQHF.

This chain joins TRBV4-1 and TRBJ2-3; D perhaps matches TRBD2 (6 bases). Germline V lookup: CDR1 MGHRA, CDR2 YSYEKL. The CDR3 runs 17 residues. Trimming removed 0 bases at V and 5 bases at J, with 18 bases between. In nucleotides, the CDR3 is TGCGCCAGCAGCCAAGATGTGCGGGAACGCCTGGGAGATACGCAGTATTTT. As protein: CASSQDVRERLGDTQYF.

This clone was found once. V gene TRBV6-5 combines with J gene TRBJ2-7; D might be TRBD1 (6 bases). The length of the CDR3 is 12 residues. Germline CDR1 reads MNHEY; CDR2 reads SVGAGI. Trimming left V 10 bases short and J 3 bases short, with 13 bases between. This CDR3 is CATKGVLYEQYF. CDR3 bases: TGTGCCACCAAGGGGGTTCTCTACGAGCAGTACTTC.

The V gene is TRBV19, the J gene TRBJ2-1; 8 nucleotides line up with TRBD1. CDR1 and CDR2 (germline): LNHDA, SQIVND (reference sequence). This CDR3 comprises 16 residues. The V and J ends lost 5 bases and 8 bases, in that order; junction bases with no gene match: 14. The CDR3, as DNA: TGTGCCAGTAGTTTTGTCGGCAGGGGGCTATCACATGAGCAGTTCTTC. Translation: CASSFVGRGLSHEQFF. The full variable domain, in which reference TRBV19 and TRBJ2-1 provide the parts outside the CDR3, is DGGITQSPKYLFRKEGQNVTLSCEQNLNHDAMYWYRQDPGQGLRLIYYSQIVNDFQKGDIAEGYSVSREKKESFPLTVTSAQKNPTAFYLCASSFVGRGLSHEQFFGPGTRLTVL.

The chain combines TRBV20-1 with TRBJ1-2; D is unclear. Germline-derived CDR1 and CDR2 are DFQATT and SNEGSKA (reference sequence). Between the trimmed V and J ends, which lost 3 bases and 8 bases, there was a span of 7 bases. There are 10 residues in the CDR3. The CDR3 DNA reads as TGCAGTGCTAGTAGTAAGGGCTACACCTTC. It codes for CSASSKGYTF.

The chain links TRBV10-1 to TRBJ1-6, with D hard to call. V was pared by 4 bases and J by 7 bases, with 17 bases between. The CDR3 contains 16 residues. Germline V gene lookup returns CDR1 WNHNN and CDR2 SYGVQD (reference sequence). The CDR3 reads CASSGVTATENSPLHF. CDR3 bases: TGCGCCAGCAGTGGGGTCACCGCCACAGAGAATTCACCCCTCCACTTT.

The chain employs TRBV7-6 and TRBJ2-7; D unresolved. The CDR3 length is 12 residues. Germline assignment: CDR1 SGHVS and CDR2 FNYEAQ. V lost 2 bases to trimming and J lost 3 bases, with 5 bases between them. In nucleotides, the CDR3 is TGTGCCAGCAGCTTATCCGGCTACGAGCAGTACTTC. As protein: CASSLSGYEQYF.

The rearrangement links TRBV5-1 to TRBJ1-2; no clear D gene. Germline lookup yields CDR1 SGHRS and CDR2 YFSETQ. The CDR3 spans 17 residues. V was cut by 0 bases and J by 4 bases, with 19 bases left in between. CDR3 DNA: TGCGCCAGCAGCTTGGTGTCACCTACCCTCACCCCCTATGGCTACACCTTC. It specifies CASSLVSPTLTPYGYTF.

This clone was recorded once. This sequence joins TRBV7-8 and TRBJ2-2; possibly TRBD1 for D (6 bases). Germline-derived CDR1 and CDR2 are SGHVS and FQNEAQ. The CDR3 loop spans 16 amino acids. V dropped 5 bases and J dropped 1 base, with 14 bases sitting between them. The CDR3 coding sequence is TGTGCCAGCAGCACCCCTTTAGGGGGGAACACCGGGGAGCTGTTTTTT. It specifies CASSTPLGGNTGELFF.

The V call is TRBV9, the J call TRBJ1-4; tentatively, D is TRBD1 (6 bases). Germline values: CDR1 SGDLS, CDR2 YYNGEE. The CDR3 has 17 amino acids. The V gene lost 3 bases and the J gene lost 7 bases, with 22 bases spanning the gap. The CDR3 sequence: CASSDKQGPSLGEKLFF. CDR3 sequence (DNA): TGTGCCAGCAGCGATAAACAGGGCCCCAGTTTGGGTGAAAAACTGTTTTTT.

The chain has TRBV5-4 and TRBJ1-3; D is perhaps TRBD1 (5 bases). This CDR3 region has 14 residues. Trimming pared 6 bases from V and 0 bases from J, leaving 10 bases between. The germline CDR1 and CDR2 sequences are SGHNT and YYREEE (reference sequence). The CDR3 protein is CASKQTDSGNTIYF. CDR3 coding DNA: TGTGCCAGCAAACAGACAGACTCTGGAAACACCATATATTTT.

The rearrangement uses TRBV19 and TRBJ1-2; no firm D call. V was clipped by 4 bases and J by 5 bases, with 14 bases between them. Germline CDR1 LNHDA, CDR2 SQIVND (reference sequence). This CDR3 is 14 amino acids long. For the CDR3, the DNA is TGTGCCAGTAGTAGCGAACGGTGGGGTTATGGCTACACCTTC. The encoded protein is CASSSERWGYGYTF.

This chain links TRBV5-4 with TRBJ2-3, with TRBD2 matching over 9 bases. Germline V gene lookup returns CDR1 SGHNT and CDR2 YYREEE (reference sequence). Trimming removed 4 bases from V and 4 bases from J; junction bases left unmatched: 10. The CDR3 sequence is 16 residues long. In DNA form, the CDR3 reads TGTGCCAGCAGCGCGGGAGGGGGCGGGGGAGCAGATACGCAGTATTTT. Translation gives CASSAGGGGGADTQYF. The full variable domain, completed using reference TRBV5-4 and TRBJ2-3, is ETGVTQSPTHLIKTRGQQVTLRCSSQSGHNTVSWYQQALGQGPQFIFQYYREEENGRGNFPPRFSGLQFPNYSSELNVNALELDDSALYLCASSAGGGGGADTQYFGPGTRLTVL.

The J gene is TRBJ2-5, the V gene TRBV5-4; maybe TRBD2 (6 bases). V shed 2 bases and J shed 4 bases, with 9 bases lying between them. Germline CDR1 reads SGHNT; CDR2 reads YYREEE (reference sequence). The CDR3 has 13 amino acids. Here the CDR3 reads CASSFWGGETQYF. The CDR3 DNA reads TGTGCCAGCAGCTTTTGGGGAGGAGAGACCCAGTACTTC.

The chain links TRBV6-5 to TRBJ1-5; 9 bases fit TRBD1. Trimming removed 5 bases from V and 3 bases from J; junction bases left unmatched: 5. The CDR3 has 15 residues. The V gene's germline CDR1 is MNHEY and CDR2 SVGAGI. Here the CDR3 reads CASSRDRANNQPQHF. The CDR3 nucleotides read TGTGCCAGCAGTAGGGACAGGGCGAACAATCAGCCCCAGCATTTT.

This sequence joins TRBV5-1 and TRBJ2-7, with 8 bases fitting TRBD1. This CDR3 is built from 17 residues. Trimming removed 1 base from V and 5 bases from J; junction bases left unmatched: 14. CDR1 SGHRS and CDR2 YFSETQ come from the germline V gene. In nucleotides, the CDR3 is TGCGCCAGCAGCTTGTACCTTCGGCGGACAGGGAGGCACGAGCAGTACGTC. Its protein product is CASSLYLRRTGRHEQYV.

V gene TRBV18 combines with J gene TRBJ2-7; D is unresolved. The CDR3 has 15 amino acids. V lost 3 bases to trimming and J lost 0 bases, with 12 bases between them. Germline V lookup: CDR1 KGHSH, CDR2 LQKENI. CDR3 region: CASSPTGLYSYEQYF. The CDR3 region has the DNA TGTGCCAGCTCACCCACCGGCCTTTACTCCTACGAGCAGTACTTC.

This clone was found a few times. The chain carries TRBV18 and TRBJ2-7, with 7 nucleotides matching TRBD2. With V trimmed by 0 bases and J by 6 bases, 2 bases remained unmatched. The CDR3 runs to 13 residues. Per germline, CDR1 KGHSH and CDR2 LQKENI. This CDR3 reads CASSPPGRVEQYV. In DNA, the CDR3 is TGTGCCAGCTCACCACCGGGGAGGGTCGAGCAGTACGTC.

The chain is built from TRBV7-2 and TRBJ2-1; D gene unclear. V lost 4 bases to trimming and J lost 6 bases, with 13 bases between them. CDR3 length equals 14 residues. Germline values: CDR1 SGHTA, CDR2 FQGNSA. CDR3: CASSSSRAVNEQFF. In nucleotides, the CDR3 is TGTGCCAGCAGCTCAAGCCGCGCAGTCAATGAGCAGTTCTTC.

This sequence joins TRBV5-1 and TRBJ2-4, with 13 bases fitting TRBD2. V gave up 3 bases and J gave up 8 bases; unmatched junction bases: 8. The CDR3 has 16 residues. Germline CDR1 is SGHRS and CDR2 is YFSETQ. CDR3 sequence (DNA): TGCGCCAGCAGCTCGGGACTAGCGGGGCCTACTTACATTCAGTACTTC. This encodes CASSSGLAGPTYIQYF.